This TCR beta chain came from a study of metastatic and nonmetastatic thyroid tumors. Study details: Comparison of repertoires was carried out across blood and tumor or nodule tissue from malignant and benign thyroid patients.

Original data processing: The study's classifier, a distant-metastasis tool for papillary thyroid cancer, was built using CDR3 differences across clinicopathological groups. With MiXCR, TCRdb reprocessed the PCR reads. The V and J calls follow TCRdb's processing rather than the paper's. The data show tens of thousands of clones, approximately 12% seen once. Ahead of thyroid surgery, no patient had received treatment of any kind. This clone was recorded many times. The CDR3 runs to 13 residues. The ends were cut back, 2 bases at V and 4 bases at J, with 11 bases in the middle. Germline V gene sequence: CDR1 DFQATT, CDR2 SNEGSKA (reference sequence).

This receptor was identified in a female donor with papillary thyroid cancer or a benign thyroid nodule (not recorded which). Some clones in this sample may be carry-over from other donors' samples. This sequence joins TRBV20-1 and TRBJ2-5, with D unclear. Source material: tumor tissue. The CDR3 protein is CSARPGLGETQYF. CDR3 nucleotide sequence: TGCAGTGCTAGACCTGGGTTGGGAGAGACCCAGTACTTC.